One sample yielded the 24 T cell receptor beta chains listed below, sequenced in a study of breast tumors, draining lymph nodes, adjacent tissues. Breast cancer patients provided tissue from their axillary draining lymph nodes. Using its own MiXCR run on the multiplex PCR reads, TCRdb lists one record per CDR3 protein. The repertoire consists of approximately 210,000 distinct CDR3 sequences, with approximately 36% occurring once and the leading ten covering approximately 3.6%. Input material: axillary lymph node tissue. These TCRs come from a female donor with breast cancer. Some clones in this sample may be carry-over from other donors' samples.

The chain combines TRBV30 with TRBJ2-7; D is unclear. Germline V gives CDR1 GTSNPN, CDR2 SVGIG (reference sequence). Deletions cut 2 bases from V and 6 bases from J, with 11 bases between. CDR3 length: 12 residues. In DNA, the CDR3 is TGTGCCTGGAGTTACGGACCAGGCGAGCAGTACTTC. This translates into CAWSYGPGEQYF.

The chain is built from TRBV28 and TRBJ2-7, with D possibly matching TRBD2 (6 bases). Trimming pared 5 bases from V and 3 bases from J, leaving 14 bases between. Germline assignment: CDR1 MDHEN and CDR2 SYDVKM. This CDR3 is 14 amino acids long. The CDR3 bases are TGTGCCAGCAGTATTAAAGGGACTTTCTACGAGCAGTACTTC. Amino acid sequence: CASSIKGTFYEQYF.

This clonotype was picked up many times. J is TRBJ2-3 and V is TRBV11-3, with TRBD2 as a possible D gene (6 bases). This CDR3 comprises 13 residues. CDR1 is SGHNT and CDR2 is YENEEA in the germline V gene. Trimming took off 4 bases at V and 5 bases at J, with 10 bases between the two ends. CDR3 DNA sequence: TGTGCCAGCAGCTACGAGGGAGGAGATACGCAGTATTTT. Translating gives CASSYEGGDTQYF.

In this sample, this clonotype turned up many times. V gene TRBV29-1 combines with J gene TRBJ2-1, with unresolved D. Germline loops: CDR1 SQVTM, CDR2 ANQGSEA. The CDR3 runs 14 residues. Trimming shortened V by 5 bases and J by 0 bases, and 11 bases separated the two germline ends. The DNA for the CDR3 is TGCAGCGTTCCCGGGCCGAGCTCCTACAATGAGCAGTTCTTC. It yields the protein CSVPGPSSYNEQFF.

Ten or more counts support this clonotype. The J gene is TRBJ2-1, the V gene TRBV2, with 12 nucleotides matching TRBD2. CDR1 SNHLY and CDR2 FYNNEI come from the germline V gene. V trimming: 5 bases; J trimming: 3 bases; junction bases outside the gene matches: 2. This CDR3 region has 15 residues. The CDR3 spells CASSRTSGIYNEQFF. CDR3 DNA: TGTGCCAGCAGTCGGACTAGCGGGATCTACAATGAGCAGTTCTTC.

This clonotype was seen ten or more times. The gene calls are TRBV7-2 and TRBJ1-2, with D uncertain. This CDR3 has 14 residues. Deletions cut 1 base from V and 6 bases from J, with 12 bases between. Germline-derived CDR1 and CDR2 are SGHTA and FQGNSA. The CDR3 loop reads CASSLGVRKNGYTF. CDR3 nucleotides: TGTGCCAGCAGCTTAGGGGTTCGAAAGAATGGCTACACCTTC.

A remark on this clonotype: One junction end disagrees with the germline gene, perhaps due to a read error. The genes are TRBV10-3 and TRBJ2-5, with a tentative D call TRBD2 (6 bases). There are 16 residues in the CDR3. Looked up from germline, CDR1 is ENHRY and CDR2 is SYGVKD. The CDR3 coding sequence is TGTGCCACCAGTGAGGCGGACGGGGGAGATAGGATGACCCAGTACTTC. Amino acids: CATSEADGGDRMTQYF.

This clonotype showed up many times. This chain's CDR3 is CASSLTTGGLNEQFF. DNA for the CDR3: TGTGCCAGCAGCTTAACAACAGGGGGATTGAATGAGCAGTTCTTC. The chain employs TRBV7-3 and TRBJ2-1; TRBD1 aligns across 8 bases. Losses at the gene ends were 0 bases for V and 7 bases for J; bases not matched to a gene: 5. The CDR3 covers 15 residues. Germline CDR1 reads SGHTA; CDR2 reads FQGTGA.

In its sample, this clonotype was seen once. The chain has TRBV20-1 and TRBJ2-5, with D perhaps matching TRBD2 (8 bases). Trimming cost V 0 bases and J 4 bases, with 18 bases left between them. Per the germline V gene, CDR1 is DFQATT and CDR2 is SNEGSKA (reference sequence). The CDR3 extends over 16 amino acids. This CDR3 reads CSARDRGSGSSETQYF. In DNA, the CDR3 is TGCAGTGCTAGAGACAGGGGGAGCGGGAGTTCAGAGACCCAGTACTTC.

This clonotype was detected ten times or more. Being one base from a much bigger clone, this may be a read error. The J gene is TRBJ1-6, the V gene TRBV20-1, with D possibly TRBD1 on 6 matching bases. CDR3 size: 12 residues. Germline assignment: CDR1 DFQATT and CDR2 SNEGSKA (reference sequence). CDR3 DNA: TGCAGTGCCAGGGGCCATAATTCACCCCCCCACTTT. Amino acids: CSARGHNSPPHF.

V and J are TRBV20-1 and TRBJ1-2; D gene ambiguous. Germline assignment: CDR1 DFQATT and CDR2 SNEGSKA (reference sequence). V was trimmed by 0 bases and J by 4 bases, leaving 15 bases between them. The CDR3 has 15 residues. In DNA, the CDR3 is TGCAGTGCTAGAGACGTAGAGACGGTCCCCTATGGCTACACCTTC. Protein sequence: CSARDVETVPYGYTF.

This clonotype was seen ten or more times. The gene calls are TRBV2 and TRBJ1-5; the match to TRBD1 covers 12 bases. Trimming removed 3 bases from V and 5 bases from J; junction bases left unmatched: 5. Germline CDR1 is SNHLY and CDR2 is FYNNEI. The CDR3 runs to 16 residues. The chain's CDR3 is CASSDPGQGAYQPQHF. The CDR3 DNA reads as TGTGCCAGCAGTGACCCGGGACAGGGGGCCTATCAGCCCCAGCATTTT.

CDR3 protein: CASSQPVAGLETQYF. CDR3 in DNA: TGTGCCAGCAGCCAACCGGTAGCGGGTTTGGAGACCCAGTACTTC. This chain joins TRBV4-2 and TRBJ2-5, with TRBD2 matching over 7 bases. Germline CDR1 LGHNA, CDR2 YNFKEQ. The V gene end was trimmed by 2 bases and the J gene end by 5 bases; junction bases not matched to a gene: 8. This CDR3 comprises 15 residues.

As for this clonotype: This may arise from a read error, as a much more abundant clone is one base away. This chain connects TRBV5-1 to TRBJ2-2; D gene ambiguous. Germline values: CDR1 SGHRS, CDR2 YFSETQ. This CDR3 is built from 14 residues. CDR3 protein: CASSVGWHTRELFF. CDR3 coding DNA: TGTGCCAGCAGCGTTGGTTGGCACACCAGGGAGCTGTTTTTT.

Concerning this clonotype: The junction departs from the called germline gene at one end, perhaps through a read error. The genes are TRBV25-1 and TRBJ1-6; D gene uncertain. Germline V gives CDR1 MGHDK, CDR2 SYGVNS. This CDR3 is built from 16 residues. In DNA form, the CDR3 reads TGTGCCAGCAGTGCTAGAGCGGGGTCAAGGGATTCACCCCTCCGCTTT. Its protein is CASSARAGSRDSPLRF.

Comments on this clonotype: A much larger clone lies one base from this, so it may be a read error. The rearrangement uses TRBV5-1 and TRBJ2-5, with a tentative D call TRBD2 (5 bases). V was shortened by 2 bases and J by 4 bases, with 15 bases between the two germline ends. Per the germline V gene, CDR1 is SGHRS and CDR2 is YFSETQ. The CDR3 is 15 residues long. As DNA, the CDR3 is TGCGCCAGCAGCTTCACCCCTGGAGGTGGAGAGACCCAGTACTTC. The encoded protein is CASSFTPGGGETQYF.

This clonotype came up many times. The chain recombines TRBV27 with TRBJ2-1; 7 nucleotides match TRBD1. Looked up from germline, CDR1 is MNHEY and CDR2 is SMNVEV (reference sequence). Trimming at V came to 5 bases and at J to 5 bases, leaving 6 bases not matched to a gene. The CDR3 covers 14 residues. The CDR3, as DNA: TGTGCCAGCAGTCCCCACGACAGGGACAATGAGCAGTTCTTC. This encodes CASSPHDRDNEQFF.

As to this clonotype: Possible read error: a much larger clone is one base away. The chain uses TRBV3-1 and TRBJ1-2, with unresolved D. CDR3 length: 14 amino acids. Germline CDR1 is LGHDT and CDR2 is YNNKEL (reference sequence). The CDR3 here is CASSPSLDVYSYTF. In nucleotides, the CDR3 is TGTGCCAGCAGCCCCTCTCTGGATGTCTATAGCTACACCTTC.

As for this clonotype: Since a much larger clone is just one base distant, this may be a read error. The chain links TRBV14 to TRBJ1-2, with D possibly being TRBD1 (5 bases). The CDR3 covers 15 residues. The germline V gene has CDR1 SGHDN and CDR2 FVKESK. This chain's CDR3 is CASSHRGGDFGGSTF. In DNA, the CDR3 is TGTGCCAGCAGCCATAGGGGCGGGGATTTTGGTGGCTCCACCTTC.

This clonotype was observed a few times. The chain couples TRBV5-4 to TRBJ2-5; the match to TRBD2 covers 7 bases. Germline V gene data show CDR1 as SGHNT and CDR2 as YYREEE (reference sequence). The CDR3 covers 16 residues. Trimming took 0 bases from V and 1 from J; bases not matched to a gene: 6. The CDR3 DNA is TGTGCCAGCAGCTTGGCTGGGGGGAGGGCCCAAGAGACCCAGTACTTC. Amino acids: CASSLAGGRAQETQYF.

The rearrangement links TRBV20-1 to TRBJ2-3; TRBD2 aligns across 12 bases. There are 16 residues in the CDR3. Germline trimming cut 1 base from V and 4 bases from J; bases unmatched to any gene: 6. The V gene's germline CDR1 is DFQATT and CDR2 SNEGSKA (reference sequence). The CDR3 spells CSARGLAGGLPDTQYF. Here the CDR3 DNA reads TGCAGTGCTAGAGGGCTAGCGGGGGGGCTTCCAGATACGCAGTATTTT.

This clonotype showed up many times. V usage is TRBV2 and J usage is TRBJ2-5; D gene unclear. Trimming stripped 7 bases from V and 4 bases from J, with 7 bases between. Per germline, CDR1 SNHLY and CDR2 FYNNEI. CDR3 length: 11 residues. CDR3 sequence reads: CASTIRETQYF. CDR3 in DNA: TGTGCCAGCACAATCAGAGAGACCCAGTACTTC.

There are many counts of this clonotype. V is TRBV11-2 and J is TRBJ2-1, with D hard to call. In germline, CDR1 is SGHAT, CDR2 FQNNGV. Trimming removed 1 base from V and 5 bases from J, with 12 bases in between. This CDR3 contains 15 residues. The CDR3 DNA sequence: TGTGCCAGCAGCTTAGGGTCGTCATCCGACAATGAGCAGTTCTTC. As protein: CASSLGSSSDNEQFF.

The gene calls are TRBV4-1 and TRBJ2-6; 10 bases align to TRBD1. Germline V lookup: CDR1 MGHRA, CDR2 YSYEKL. With V trimmed by 4 bases and J by 4 bases, 7 bases remained unmatched. The CDR3 has 17 amino acids. As DNA, the CDR3 is TGCGCCAGCAGCCGACAGGGGGCGACCTCCGGGGCCAACGTCCTGACTTTC. Its protein product is CASSRQGATSGANVLTF.